The clone carrying this T cell receptor (beta chain) was counted a few times. Its antigen is unidentified. The isolated RNA, all of it, was reverse transcribed, so expressed TCRB transcripts were what got sequenced. The read count averaged roughly 3.5 million across naive, central memory and regulatory T cell samples. The table came from immunoSEQ multiplex PCR; TCRdb's copy has only in-frame clones and leaves some out. The sample includes hundreds of thousands of clones, 15% to 19% of them seen just once. This entry comes from a study of beta chain features in type 1 diabetes. Study at large: Healthy donors resembled patients in age, gender and cell yields.

The study, taken as a whole, reports: Short templates might get an advantage during PCR, and this would be equal in patients and controls. When Type 1 diabetes patients were examined, their TCRB CDR3s proved moderately but significantly shorter in all four CD4+ subsets.

The CDR3 loop spans 15 amino acids. The junction had 5 bases not matched to a gene; V was cut back by 1 base and J by 4 bases. Germline V gene sequence: CDR1 SGHTA, CDR2 FQGNSA. The clonotype was recovered from a young man in good health. The J gene is TRBJ2-7, the V gene TRBV7-2, with 9 bases identical to TRBD2. The sequencing sample was made of naive CD4+ T cells from blood. The CDR3 here is CASSLVAGAHYEQYF. The CDR3 DNA reads TGTGCCAGCAGCTTAGTAGCGGGGGCCCATTACGAGCAGTACTTC.